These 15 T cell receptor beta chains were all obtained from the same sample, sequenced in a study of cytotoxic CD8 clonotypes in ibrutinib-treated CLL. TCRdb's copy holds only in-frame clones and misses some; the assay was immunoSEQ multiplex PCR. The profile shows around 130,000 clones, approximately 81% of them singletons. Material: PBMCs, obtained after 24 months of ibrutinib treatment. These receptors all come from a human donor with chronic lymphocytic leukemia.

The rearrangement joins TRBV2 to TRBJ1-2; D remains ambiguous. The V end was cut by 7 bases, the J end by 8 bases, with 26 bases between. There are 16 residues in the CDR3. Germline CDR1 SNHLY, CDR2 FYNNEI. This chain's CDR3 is CASTLTPRPGREGYTF. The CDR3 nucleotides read TGTGCCAGCACCCTAACCCCAAGACCGGGGAGAGAGGGCTACACCTTC.

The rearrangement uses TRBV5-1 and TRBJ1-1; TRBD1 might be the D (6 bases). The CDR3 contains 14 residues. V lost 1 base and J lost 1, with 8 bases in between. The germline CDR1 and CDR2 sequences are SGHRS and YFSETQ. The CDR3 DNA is TGCGCCAGCAGCTTGACAGGGACGAACACTGAAGCTTTCTTT. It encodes CASSLTGTNTEAFF. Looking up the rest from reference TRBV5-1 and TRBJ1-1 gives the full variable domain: KAGVTQTPRYLIKTRGQQVTLSCSPISGHRSVSWYQQTPGQGLQFLFEYFSETQRNKGNFPGRFSGRQFSNSRSEMNVSTLELGDSALYLCASSLTGTNTEAFFGQGTRLTVV.

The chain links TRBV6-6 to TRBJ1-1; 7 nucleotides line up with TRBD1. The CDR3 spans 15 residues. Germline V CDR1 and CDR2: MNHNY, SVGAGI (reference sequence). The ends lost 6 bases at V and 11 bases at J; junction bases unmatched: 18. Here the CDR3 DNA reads TGTGCCAGCAGCCGGGACAGTACGCTGTATTTCGGGGCTTTCTTT. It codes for CASSRDSTLYFGAFF.

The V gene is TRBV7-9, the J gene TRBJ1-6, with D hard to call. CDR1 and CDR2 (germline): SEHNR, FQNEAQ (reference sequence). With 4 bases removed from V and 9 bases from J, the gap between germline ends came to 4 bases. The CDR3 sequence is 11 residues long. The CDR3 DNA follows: TGTGCCAGCAGCTCAGGTTCACCCCTCCACTTT. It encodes CASSSGSPLHF.

The CDR3 here is CASSLTDRGYGYTF. The CDR3, as DNA: TGCGCCAGCAGCCTGACGGACAGGGGATATGGCTACACCTTC. The chain is built from TRBV4-3 and TRBJ1-2; 9 bases map to TRBD1. CDR3 length: 14 residues. Germline V gene sequence: CDR1 LGHNA, CDR2 YSLEER. V gave up 4 bases and J gave up 5 bases; unmatched junction bases: 5.

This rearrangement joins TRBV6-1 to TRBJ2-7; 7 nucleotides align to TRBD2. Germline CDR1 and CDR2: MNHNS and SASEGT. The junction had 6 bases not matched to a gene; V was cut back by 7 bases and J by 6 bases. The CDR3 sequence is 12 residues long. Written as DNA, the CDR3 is TGTGCCAGCAAGAGGGAGGGACCCGAGCAGTACTTC. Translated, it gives CASKREGPEQYF.

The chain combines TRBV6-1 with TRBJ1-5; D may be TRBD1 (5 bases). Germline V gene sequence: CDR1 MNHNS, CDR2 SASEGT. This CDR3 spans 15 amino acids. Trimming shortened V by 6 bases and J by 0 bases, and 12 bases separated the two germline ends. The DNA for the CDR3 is TGTGCCAGCAGCCCCGACAGAAATAGCAATCAGCCCCAGCATTTT. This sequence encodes CASSPDRNSNQPQHF.

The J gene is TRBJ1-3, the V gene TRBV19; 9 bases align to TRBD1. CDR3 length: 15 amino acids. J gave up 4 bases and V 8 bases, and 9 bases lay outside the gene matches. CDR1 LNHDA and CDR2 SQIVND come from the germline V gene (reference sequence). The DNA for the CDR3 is TGTGCCAGTGCACCGGGACAGGGTCGAGGAAACACCATATATTTT. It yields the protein CASAPGQGRGNTIYF. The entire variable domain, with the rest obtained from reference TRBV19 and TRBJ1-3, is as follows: DGGITQSPKYLFRKEGQNVTLSCEQNLNHDAMYWYRQDPGQGLRLIYYSQIVNDFQKGDIAEGYSVSREKKESFPLTVTSAQKNPTAFYLCASAPGQGRGNTIYFGEGSWLTVV.

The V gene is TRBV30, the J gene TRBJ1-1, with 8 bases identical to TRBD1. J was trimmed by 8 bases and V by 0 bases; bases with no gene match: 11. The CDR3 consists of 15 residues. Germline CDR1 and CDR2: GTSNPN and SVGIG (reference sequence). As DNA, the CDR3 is TGTGCCTGGAGTGTGAGTACAGGGGGGAGGAAGGAAGCTTTCTTT. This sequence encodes CAWSVSTGGRKEAFF.

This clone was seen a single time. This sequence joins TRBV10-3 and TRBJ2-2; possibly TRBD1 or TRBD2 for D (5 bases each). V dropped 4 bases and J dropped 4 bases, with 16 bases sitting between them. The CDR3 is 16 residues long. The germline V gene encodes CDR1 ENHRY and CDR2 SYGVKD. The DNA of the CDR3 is TGTGCCATCAGTGCCGACGGGGCCCCCGGCACCGGGGAGCTGTTTTTT. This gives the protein CAISADGAPGTGELFF.

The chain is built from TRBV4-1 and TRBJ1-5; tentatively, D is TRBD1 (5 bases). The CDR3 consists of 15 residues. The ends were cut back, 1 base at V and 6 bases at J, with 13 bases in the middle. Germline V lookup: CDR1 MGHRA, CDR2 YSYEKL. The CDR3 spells CASSQVGGLGQPQHF. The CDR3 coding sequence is TGCGCCAGCAGCCAAGTGGGGGGTTTGGGTCAGCCCCAGCATTTT.

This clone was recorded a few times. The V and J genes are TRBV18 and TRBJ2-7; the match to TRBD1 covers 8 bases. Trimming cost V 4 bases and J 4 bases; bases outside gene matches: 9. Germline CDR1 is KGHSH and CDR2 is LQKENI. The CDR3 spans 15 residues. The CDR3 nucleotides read TGTGCCAGCTCACTCGGACAGGGACGTGAGTACGAGCAGTACTTC. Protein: CASSLGQGREYEQYF. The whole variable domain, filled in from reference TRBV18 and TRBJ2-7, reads NAGVMQNPRHLVRRRGQEARLRCSPMKGHSHVYWYRQLPEEGLKFMVYLQKENIIDESGMPKERFSAEFPKEGPSILRIQQVVRGDSAAYFCASSLGQGREYEQYFGPGTRLTVT.

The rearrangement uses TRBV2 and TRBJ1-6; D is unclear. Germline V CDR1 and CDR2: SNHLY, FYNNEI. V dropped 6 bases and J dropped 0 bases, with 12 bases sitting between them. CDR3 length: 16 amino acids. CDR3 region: CASREGGSSYNSPLHF. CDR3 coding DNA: TGTGCCAGCAGAGAGGGCGGGAGCTCCTATAATTCACCCCTCCACTTT. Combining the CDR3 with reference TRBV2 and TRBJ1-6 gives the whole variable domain EPEVTQTPSHQVTQMGQEVILRCVPISNHLYFYWYRQILGQKVEFLVSFYNNEISEKSEIFDDQFSVERPDGSNFTLKIRSTKLEDSAMYFCASREGGSSYNSPLHFGNGTRLTVT.

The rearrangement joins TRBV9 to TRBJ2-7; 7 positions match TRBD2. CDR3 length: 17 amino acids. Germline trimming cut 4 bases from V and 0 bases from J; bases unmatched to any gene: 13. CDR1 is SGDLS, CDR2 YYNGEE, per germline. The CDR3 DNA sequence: TGTGCCAGCAGCCCCGACAGATGGGGGGGGAGCTCCTACGAGCAGTACTTC. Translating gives CASSPDRWGGSSYEQYF.

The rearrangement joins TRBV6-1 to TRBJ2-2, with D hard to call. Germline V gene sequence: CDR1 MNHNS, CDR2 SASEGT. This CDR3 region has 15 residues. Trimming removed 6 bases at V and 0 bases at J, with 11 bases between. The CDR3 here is CASRSGWANTGELFF. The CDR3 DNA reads TGTGCCAGCAGGTCTGGGTGGGCGAACACCGGGGAGCTGTTTTTT.